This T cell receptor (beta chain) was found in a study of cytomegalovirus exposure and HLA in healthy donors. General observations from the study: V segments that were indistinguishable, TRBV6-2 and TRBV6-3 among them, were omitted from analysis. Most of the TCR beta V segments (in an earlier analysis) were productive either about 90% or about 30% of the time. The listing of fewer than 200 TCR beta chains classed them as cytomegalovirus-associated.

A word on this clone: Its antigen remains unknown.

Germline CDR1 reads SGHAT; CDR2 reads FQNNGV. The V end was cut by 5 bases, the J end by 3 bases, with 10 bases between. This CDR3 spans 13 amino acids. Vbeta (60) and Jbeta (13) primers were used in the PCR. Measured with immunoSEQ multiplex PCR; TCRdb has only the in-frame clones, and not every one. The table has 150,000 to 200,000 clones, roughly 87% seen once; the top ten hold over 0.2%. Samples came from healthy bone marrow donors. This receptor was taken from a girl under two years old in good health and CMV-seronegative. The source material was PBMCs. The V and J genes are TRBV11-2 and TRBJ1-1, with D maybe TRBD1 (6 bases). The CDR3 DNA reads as TGTGCCAGCAGCATCACAGGGTACACTGAAGCTTTCTTT. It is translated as CASSITGYTEAFF.